These 22 T cell receptor beta chains were sequenced from one sample in a study of cytomegalovirus exposure and HLA in healthy donors. With 60 Vbeta and 13 Jbeta primers, the PCR was carried out. Sequenced by immunoSEQ multiplex PCR; TCRdb stores in-frame clones only, minus some. The repertoire holds about 170,000 clones, with around four fifths as singletons. The sample consisted of PBMCs. The receptor source for this set is a female donor in good health and CMV-seronegative.

This clone occurred a few times. This chain uses TRBV29-1 with TRBJ1-1, with D perhaps matching TRBD1 (6 bases). V lost 5 bases to trimming and J lost 2 bases, with 9 bases between them. The germline V gene has CDR1 SQVTM and CDR2 ANQGSEA. The CDR3 is made up of 12 amino acids. The DNA for the CDR3 is TGCAGCGTTTCACAGGGAAACACTGAAGCTTTCTTT. As protein: CSVSQGNTEAFF.

This sequence joins TRBV2 and TRBJ1-2, with no clear D. V was trimmed by 4 bases and J by 0 bases, leaving 9 bases between them. This CDR3 comprises 14 residues. Germline V gene lookup returns CDR1 SNHLY and CDR2 FYNNEI. CDR3 in DNA: TGTGCCAGCAGTGTCCCCCCCTCTAACTATGGCTACACCTTC. Translated: CASSVPPSNYGYTF.

The rearrangement links TRBV7-3 to TRBJ2-3; unclear D gene. CDR1 and CDR2 (germline): SGHTA, FQGTGA. There are 15 residues in the CDR3. V was clipped by 5 bases and J by 0 bases, with 12 bases between them. CDR3 sequence: CASSTSGFSTDTQYF. The CDR3 bases are TGTGCCAGCAGCACTTCCGGGTTTAGCACAGATACGCAGTATTTT.

This chain connects TRBV11-2 to TRBJ1-1, with 9 nucleotides matching TRBD1. This CDR3 comprises 14 residues. Germline CDR1 is SGHAT and CDR2 is FQNNGV. V gave up 3 bases and J gave up 6 bases; unmatched junction bases: 5. CDR3 loop: CASSFGTGFSEAFF. CDR3 coding DNA: TGTGCCAGCAGCTTCGGGACAGGGTTCTCTGAAGCTTTCTTT.

CDR3 region: CASSVEGLVSNEQFF. In DNA form, the CDR3 reads TGTGCCAGCAGCGTAGAGGGACTAGTGAGCAATGAGCAGTTCTTC. The gene calls are TRBV9 and TRBJ2-1, with 8 bases that match TRBD2. The CDR3 covers 15 residues. The V gene end was trimmed by 0 bases and the J gene end by 6 bases; junction bases not matched to a gene: 5. Per the germline V gene, CDR1 is SGDLS and CDR2 is YYNGEE.

CDR3 coding DNA: TGTGCCAGCAGCTTAGGCGCTAACACCGGGGAGCTGTTTTTT. Its translation: CASSLGANTGELFF. The V gene is TRBV7-6, the J gene TRBJ2-2; no clear D gene. The V gene's germline CDR1 is SGHVS and CDR2 FNYEAQ. CDR3 length: 14 amino acids. The V end lost 1 base, the J end lost 2 bases, and 5 bases lay between the germline ends.

The J gene is TRBJ2-5, the V gene TRBV19, with TRBD2 matching 8 bases. The CDR3 has 14 amino acids. Germline V gene data show CDR1 as LNHDA and CDR2 as SQIVND (reference sequence). V gave up 1 base and J gave up 5 bases; unmatched junction bases: 3. Here the CDR3 DNA reads TGTGCCAGTAGTATAGTCGGCGGGAGGGAGACCCAGTACTTC. Its translation is CASSIVGGRETQYF.

V gene TRBV5-1 combines with J gene TRBJ1-1; 10 bases match TRBD1. The CDR3 contains 15 residues. Germline V gene data show CDR1 as SGHRS and CDR2 as YFSETQ. Unmatched junction bases numbered 6, after V lost 3 bases and J lost 4 bases. In nucleotides, the CDR3 is TGCGCCAGCAGCTGGGACAGGGGTGATGGCACTGAAGCTTTCTTT. Protein sequence: CASSWDRGDGTEAFF.

The rearrangement joins TRBV28 to TRBJ1-3; the D is unclear. The V gene lost 2 bases and the J gene lost 4 bases, with 9 bases spanning the gap. Germline V lookup: CDR1 MDHEN, CDR2 SYDVKM. The CDR3 is made up of 14 amino acids. CDR3 DNA: TGTGCCAGCAGTTTAGGCCGAGGGGGAAACACCATATATTTT. Encoded protein: CASSLGRGGNTIYF.

This CDR3 is CASSPRTGYGYTF. In DNA form, the CDR3 reads TGTGCCAGCAGTCCCCGGACAGGGTATGGCTACACCTTC. The chain uses TRBV25-1 and TRBJ1-2, with TRBD1 matching 8 bases. The CDR3 is 13 amino acids. Germline CDR1 reads MGHDK; CDR2 reads SYGVNS. The junction had 4 bases not matched to a gene; V was cut back by 5 bases and J by 5 bases.

This chain links TRBV13 with TRBJ2-1, with TRBD2 matching over 12 bases. V lost 3 bases, J lost 7 bases, and 10 bases stayed unmatched. The CDR3 is 17 residues long. Germline V CDR1 and CDR2: PRHDT, FYEKMQ (reference sequence). The CDR3 DNA follows: TGTGCCAGCAGCTTCGCTAGCGGGGGGGCCGGGTTGAATGAGCAGTTCTTC. This sequence encodes CASSFASGGAGLNEQFF. Supplemented by reference TRBV13 and TRBJ2-1, the full variable domain reads AAGVIQSPRHLIKEKRETATLKCYPIPRHDTVYWYQQGPGQDPQFLISFYEKMQSDKGSIPDRFSAQQFSDYHSELNMSSLELGDSALYFCASSFASGGAGLNEQFFGPGTRLTVL.

The V gene is TRBV4-3, the J gene TRBJ2-1, with 8 positions matching TRBD1. Trimming cost V 0 bases and J 0 bases; bases outside gene matches: 4. CDR1 LGHNA and CDR2 YSLEER come from the germline V gene. The CDR3 is 17 residues long. DNA of the CDR3: TGCGCCAGCAGCCAAGACGACAGGGGAGGCTCCTACAATGAGCAGTTCTTC. Encoded protein: CASSQDDRGGSYNEQFF.

The CDR3 spells CTSSQGEDIINQPQHF. In DNA, the CDR3 is TGCACCAGCAGCCAAGGCGAAGACATAATCAATCAGCCCCAGCATTTT. The V and J genes are TRBV1 and TRBJ1-5; the table's D call of TRBD1 was not tested on the DNA. TRBV1 has pseudogene status. This CDR3 has 16 residues.

This clone occurred a few times. The chain combines TRBV13 with TRBJ1-6; D may be TRBD1 (5 bases). The CDR3 length is 16 residues. CDR1 and CDR2 (germline): PRHDT, FYEKMQ (reference sequence). V lost 5 bases to trimming and J lost 0 bases, with 11 bases between them. CDR3 in DNA: TGTGCCAGCAGCACGAAAGGGGTCTCCTATAATTCACCCCTCCACTTT. It codes for CASSTKGVSYNSPLHF. Together with reference TRBV13 and TRBJ1-6, the CDR3 gives the full variable domain: AAGVIQSPRHLIKEKRETATLKCYPIPRHDTVYWYQQGPGQDPQFLISFYEKMQSDKGSIPDRFSAQQFSDYHSELNMSSLELGDSALYFCASSTKGVSYNSPLHFGNGTRLTVT.

This sequence joins TRBV7-2 and TRBJ2-7, with 8 positions matching TRBD2. CDR1 is SGHTA and CDR2 is FQGNSA in the germline V gene. CDR3 size: 15 residues. Trimming removed 6 bases from V and 4 bases from J; junction bases left unmatched: 11. The CDR3 coding sequence is TGTGCCAGCAGTTTCAACGGGGGGGCGGGGTACGAGCAGTACTTC. It translates to CASSFNGGAGYEQYF.

The CDR3 DNA reads TGTGCCAGCAGCTTTGGGGGAAGCGGGAGAAAGCTCTACGAGCAGTACTTC. It specifies CASSFGGSGRKLYEQYF. This chain uses TRBV7-3 with TRBJ2-7, with 8 bases identical to TRBD2. CDR3 length: 17 residues. The J segment lost 3 bases and the V segment lost 3 bases, leaving 13 bases of the junction unmatched. From germline, CDR1 is SGHTA and CDR2 FQGTGA.

This chain links TRBV30 with TRBJ2-7, with D possibly matching TRBD1 (6 bases). The CDR3 has 12 amino acids. The V and J ends lost 4 bases and 1 base respectively, with 8 bases between them. Germline CDR1 and CDR2: GTSNPN and SVGIG (reference sequence). The DNA for the CDR3 is TGTGCCTGGACACAGGGTTCCTACGAGCAGTACTTC. Translating it yields CAWTQGSYEQYF.

Concerning this clone itself: The junction departs from germline at one end; a sequencing error may be responsible. Other DNA sequences within the sample encode an identical CDR3. The rearrangement links TRBV19 to TRBJ1-6; TRBD1 is a possible D gene (6 bases). The CDR3 length is 17 residues. The germline gives CDR1 LNHDA, CDR2 SQIVND (reference sequence). In nucleotides, the CDR3 is TGTGCCAGTAGTCCCTCTGTGGGGGCGTTCTATAATTCCCCCCTCCACTTT. Encoded protein: CASSPSVGAFYNSPLHF.

This chain uses TRBV10-1 with TRBJ1-2, with 9 bases aligning to TRBD1. Germline CDR1 is WNHNN and CDR2 is SYGVQD (reference sequence). The length of the CDR3 is 15 residues. Trimming took 0 bases from V and 8 from J; bases not matched to a gene: 7. Written as DNA, the CDR3 is TGCGCCAGCAGTGAGTCACACTACAGGGGGCTAGGCTACACCTTC. Amino acid sequence: CASSESHYRGLGYTF.

This clone has just a few counts. In the same sample, other DNA sequences code for this CDR3. This chain connects TRBV6-5 to TRBJ1-4, with TRBD1 as a possible D gene (6 bases). The CDR3 totals 15 residues. The germline V gene encodes CDR1 MNHEY and CDR2 SVGAGI. Trimming stripped 6 bases from V and 0 bases from J, with 11 bases between. DNA of the CDR3: TGTGCCAGCAGCCCTCGACAGGCAACTAATGAAAAACTGTTTTTT. This sequence encodes CASSPRQATNEKLFF.

The table lists this clone with a count of one. V is TRBV9 and J is TRBJ1-1; 7 nucleotides line up with TRBD1. The CDR3 has 16 residues. Germline CDR1 reads SGDLS; CDR2 reads YYNGEE. J gave up 2 bases and V 2 bases, and 9 bases lay outside the gene matches. CDR3 amino acids: CASSVRTGFPNTEAFF. The CDR3 DNA reads TGTGCCAGCAGCGTCAGGACAGGCTTCCCAAACACTGAAGCTTTCTTT.

This clone was found a few times. In DNA form, the CDR3 reads TGTGCCAGCAGCTTACAGGGCACAGATACGCAGTATTTT. Residues: CASSLQGTDTQYF. The chain joins TRBV7-3 to TRBJ2-3; D unclear. V was pared by 2 bases and J by 1 base, with 4 bases between. The CDR3 runs to 13 residues. In germline, CDR1 is SGHTA, CDR2 FQGTGA.